Sequencing of this T cell receptor (beta chain) was carried out in a study of control samples from healthy donors and cancer patients. Germline-derived CDR1 and CDR2 are MDHEN and SYDVKM. The CDR3 runs to 13 residues. V lost 5 bases and J 6 bases, leaving 11 bases between the germline ends. The method was immunoSEQ multiplex PCR; TCRdb's version includes in-frame clones alone and lacks a portion of them. The sample lists approximately 140,000 clones, 90% to 95% occurring once. This chain joins TRBV28 and TRBJ2-1, with a possible D match to TRBD2 (6 bases). The specimen sequenced was blood. The clonotype originates from a man aged 40-55 years in good health. The CDR3 nucleotides are TGTGCCAGCAGTGCCGGGGAGGTCAATGAGCAGTTCTTC. Translation: CASSAGEVNEQFF.